This T cell receptor beta chain stems from a study of T cell responses to AZD1222 COVID-19 vaccine. Repertoires were generated with immunoSEQ multiplex PCR, while TCRdb's copy carries only in-frame clones and drops some. The repertoire includes approximately 150,000 clones, around 91% of them detected once, and less than 9.5% sits in the top ten. The V gene's germline CDR1 is LNHDA and CDR2 SQIVND (reference sequence). The CDR3 runs to 19 residues. V shed 3 bases and J 3 bases; nucleotides not matched to a gene: 12. The sample consisted of peripheral blood, taken 28 days after the second AZD1222 dose. This clonotype was sampled from an adult who received the AZD1222 COVID-19 vaccine. V usage is TRBV19 and J usage is TRBJ2-7; 15 bases line up with TRBD2. CDR3 bases: TGTGCCAGTAGTATGGGACTAGCGGGGGGCCTGACATCGATCTACGAGCAGTACGTC. The encoded protein is CASSMGLAGGLTSIYEQYV.